Given below is one TCR beta chain in context. This clonotype was seen only a few times. There is no known antigen for this receptor. This could be a read error, since a much larger clone is one nucleotide away. These data are taken from a study of CD8+CD57+ T cells in acquired aplastic anemia (dated by TCRdb to the late 2010s). With regard to the full study: A mean of approximately 3 ug of DNA, ranging from roughly 0.19 to 27.4 ug, was extracted from sorted CD4+ and CD8+ cells. A CD8+CD57+ expansion meant a frequency higher than the mean frequency seen in healthy subjects. Study-wide conclusions, independent of this receptor: Although roughly 29 CD8+ CDR3 sequences were shared by patients and controls, these sequences appeared highly expressed in patients and within the immunodominant clones of patients. CD8+ Simpson's diversity did not differ significantly between patients and healthy controls (P=0.060).

Genomic DNA served as template for TCR beta VDJ combination and CDR3 sequence profiling. TCR repertoire sequencing was run on an Illumina HiSeq 2000. From the authors' description of their analysis: Repertoire assessment relied on Simpson's diversity index, CDR3 size and DJ length profiles, and TRBV/TRBJ rearrangement plots. Whichever DNA sequence was most abundant in the deep sequencing data was defined as the immunodominant clone. CDR3 amino acid sequences were screened for sharing across subjects and were compared with published repertoires and the VDJdb database. TCRdb passed the public sequencing reads through fastp at Q25 and MiXCR, retaining productive beta sequences. Records with the same CDR3 protein are collapsed into one entry carrying the most frequent genes and DNA. TCRdb's processing, not the authors', yielded these V and J calls. The sample contains about 150,000 distinct CDR3 sequences, around 43% of them found a single time. About 2.9% of the sample lies in the top ten.

Flow cytometry had shown CD8+CD57+ cell expansion in the patients selected for sequencing. Every patient had severe acquired aplastic anemia, diagnosed using the International Study of Aplastic Anemia and Agranulocytosis and Camitta criteria. Patients had received no therapy at the time of blood sampling. TCR repertoires of sorted CD4+ and CD8+ blood T cells from severe aplastic anemia patients and healthy subjects were deep-sequenced in the study. Patients were enrolled under clinicaltrials.gov protocols 00001620, 01623167, 00001397, 00071045, 00081523 and 00961064 in the USA. Ficoll-Paque density gradient centrifugation was used to isolate peripheral blood mononuclear cells. Before DNA was extracted, CD4+ and CD8+ T cells were sorted using either FACS or magnetic beads. The material sequenced was sorted CD4+, CD8+, or CD8+CD57+ T cells (not recorded which) from PBMCs. This clonotype originated in a human donor with aplastic anemia.

The bases read TGCGCCAGCAGCTTGGGTACAGGGGGCTACGAGCAGTACGTC. Its protein reads: CASSLGTGGYEQYV. Here the chain combines TRBV5-1 and TRBJ2-7, with TRBD1 matching 8 junction bases. Germline trimming: 0 bases from V, 3 bases from J; junction bases outside gene matches: 2. Reading the germline V gene gives CDR1 SGHRS and CDR2 YFSETQ. There are 14 amino acids in the CDR3, from cysteine to valine inclusive. Of the read, only the CDR3 DNA is kept; its 42 bases are in frame from base 1.